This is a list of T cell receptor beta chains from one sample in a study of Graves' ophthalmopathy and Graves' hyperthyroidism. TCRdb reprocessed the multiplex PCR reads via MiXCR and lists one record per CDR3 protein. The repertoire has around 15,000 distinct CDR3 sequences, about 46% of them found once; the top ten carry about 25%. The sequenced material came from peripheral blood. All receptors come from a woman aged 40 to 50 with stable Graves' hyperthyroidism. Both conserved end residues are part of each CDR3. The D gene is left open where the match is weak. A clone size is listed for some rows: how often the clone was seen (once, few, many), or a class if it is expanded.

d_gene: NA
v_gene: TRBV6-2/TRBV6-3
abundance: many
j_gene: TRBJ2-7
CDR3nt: TGTGCCAGCAGTTACCCCTGGGGTGAGCAGTACTTC
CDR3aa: CASSYPWGEQYF

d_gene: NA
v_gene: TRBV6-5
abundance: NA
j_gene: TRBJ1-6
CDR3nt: TGTGCCAGCAGTTTGGGGGTGATGAATTCACCCCTCCACTTT
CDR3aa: CASSLGVMNSPLHF

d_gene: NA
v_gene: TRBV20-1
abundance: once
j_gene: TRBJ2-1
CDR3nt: TGCAGTGCCACGAGTGAGTCGGGTGTGCAGTTCTTC
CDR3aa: CSATSESGVQFF

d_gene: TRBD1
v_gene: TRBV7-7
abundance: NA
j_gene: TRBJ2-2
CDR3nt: TGTGCTAGCAGCGTGCGACAGGGGGCTGTGAACACCGGGGAGCTGCTTTTT
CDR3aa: CASSVRQGAVNTGELLF

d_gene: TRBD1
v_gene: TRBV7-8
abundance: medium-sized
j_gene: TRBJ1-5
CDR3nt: TGTGCCAGCAGCAAGGACAGGTTGAACAATCAGCCCCAGCATTTT
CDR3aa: CASSKDRLNNQPQHF

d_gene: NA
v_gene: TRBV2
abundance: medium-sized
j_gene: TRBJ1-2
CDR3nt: TGTGCCAGCAGTGAAAGGGGGGACTATGGCTACACCTTC
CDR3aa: CASSERGDYGYTF

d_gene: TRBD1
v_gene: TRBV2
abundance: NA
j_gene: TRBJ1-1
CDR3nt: TGTGCCAGCAGGGCCGGGACAGGGAGGACTGAAGCTTTCTTT
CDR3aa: CASRAGTGRTEAFF

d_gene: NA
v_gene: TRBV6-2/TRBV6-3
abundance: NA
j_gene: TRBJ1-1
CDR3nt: TGTGCCAGCAGCCACCCACAGGGAAATGAAGCTTTCTTT
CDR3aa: CASSHPQGNEAFF

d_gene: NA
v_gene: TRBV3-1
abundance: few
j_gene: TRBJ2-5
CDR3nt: TGTGCCAGCAGCCAGCTTGCGGGGAGCCAAGAGACCCAGTACTTC
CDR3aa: CASSQLAGSQETQYF

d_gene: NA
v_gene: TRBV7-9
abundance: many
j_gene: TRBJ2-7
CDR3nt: TGTGCCAGCAGCCCCGGAGGCCTAGCGATTAGCTCCTACGAGCAGTACTTC
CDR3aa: CASSPGGLAISSYEQYF

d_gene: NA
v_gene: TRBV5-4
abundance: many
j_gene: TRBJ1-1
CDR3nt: TGTGCCAGCAGCCCACAGGATAGGAACACTGAAGCTTTCTTT
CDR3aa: CASSPQDRNTEAFF

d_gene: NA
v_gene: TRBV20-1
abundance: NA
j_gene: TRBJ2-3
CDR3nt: TGCAGGCTGAGGGATACGCAGTATTTT
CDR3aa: CRLRDTQYF

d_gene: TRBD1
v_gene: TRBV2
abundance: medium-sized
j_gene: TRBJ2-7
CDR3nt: TGTGCCAGCGGCCAGACAGGGGGGTACGAGCAGTACTTC
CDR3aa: CASGQTGGYEQYF

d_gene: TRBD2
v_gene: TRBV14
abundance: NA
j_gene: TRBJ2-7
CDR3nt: TGTGCCAGCAGCCAAGGGTCTAGCGGGCCCTACGAGCAGTACTTC
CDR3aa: CASSQGSSGPYEQYF

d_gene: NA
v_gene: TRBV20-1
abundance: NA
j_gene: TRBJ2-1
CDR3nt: TGCAGTGCTAGGGCCACGGGGGAGCAGTTCTTC
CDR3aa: CSARATGEQFF

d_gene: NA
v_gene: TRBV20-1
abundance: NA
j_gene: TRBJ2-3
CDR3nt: TGCAGTGCCCAAAAGGGGGGGCCAACTGATACGCAGTATTTT
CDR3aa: CSAQKGGPTDTQYF

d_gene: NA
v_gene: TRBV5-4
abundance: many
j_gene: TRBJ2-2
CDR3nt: TGTGCCAGCATGACAGTTACCGGGGAGCTGTTTTTT
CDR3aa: CASMTVTGELFF

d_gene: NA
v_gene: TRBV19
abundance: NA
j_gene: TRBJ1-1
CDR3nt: TGTGCCAGTAGAACCCAAACATCAGGACACGGGAACACTGAAGCTTTCTTT
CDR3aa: CASRTQTSGHGNTEAFF

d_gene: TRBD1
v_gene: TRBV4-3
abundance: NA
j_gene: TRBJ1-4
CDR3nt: TGCGCCAGCAGCCAATACGACAGGGCGGGGGCAACTAATGAAAAACTGTTTTTT
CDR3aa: CASSQYDRAGATNEKLFF

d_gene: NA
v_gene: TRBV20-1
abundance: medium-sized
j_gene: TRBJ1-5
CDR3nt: TGCAGCCGGGGGGGACCAAATCAGCCCCAGCATTTT
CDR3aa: CSRGGPNQPQHF

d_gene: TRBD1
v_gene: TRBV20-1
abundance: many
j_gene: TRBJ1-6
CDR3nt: TGCAGTGCTGCATCCTCCGGGACAGTGAATAATTCACCCCTCCACTTT
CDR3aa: CSAASSGTVNNSPLHF

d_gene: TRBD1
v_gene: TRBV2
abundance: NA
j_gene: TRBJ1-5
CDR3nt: TGTGCCAGCAGCGGGACAGGGAATCAGCCCCAGCATTTT
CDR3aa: CASSGTGNQPQHF

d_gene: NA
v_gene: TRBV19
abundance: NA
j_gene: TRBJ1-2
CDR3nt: TGTGCCAGTAGTATAGGATGGGGTGTCTATGGCTACACCTTC
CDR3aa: CASSIGWGVYGYTF

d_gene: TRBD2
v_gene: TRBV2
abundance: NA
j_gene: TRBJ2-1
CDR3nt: TGTGCCAGCAGGCTAGCGGGAATTCACAATGAGCAGTTCTTC
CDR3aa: CASRLAGIHNEQFF

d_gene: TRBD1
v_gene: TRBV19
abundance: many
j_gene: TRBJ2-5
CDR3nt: TGTGCCAGTAGTGTCCGGGACAGGGGACCCCAAGAGACCCAGTACTTC
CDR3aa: CASSVRDRGPQETQYF

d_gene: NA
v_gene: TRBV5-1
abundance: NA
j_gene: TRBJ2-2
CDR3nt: TGCGCCAGCAGCTTGGACACTAGGGGCTCGAACACCGGGGAGCTGTTTTTT
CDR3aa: CASSLDTRGSNTGELFF

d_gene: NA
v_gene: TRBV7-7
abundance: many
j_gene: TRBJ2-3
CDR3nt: TGTGCTAGCAGCCTCCGGGGTGGAAAAGATACGCAGTATTTT
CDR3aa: CASSLRGGKDTQYF

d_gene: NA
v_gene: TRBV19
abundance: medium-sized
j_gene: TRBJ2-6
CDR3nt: TGTGCCAGTAGTATGGGGGTTGGGGCCAACGTCCTGACTTTC
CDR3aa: CASSMGVGANVLTF

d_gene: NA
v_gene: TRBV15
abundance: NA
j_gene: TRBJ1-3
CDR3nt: TGTGCCAGCAGCCTCACCGGAAACACCATATATTTT
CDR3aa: CASSLTGNTIYF

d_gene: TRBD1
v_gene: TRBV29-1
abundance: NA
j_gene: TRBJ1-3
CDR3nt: TGCAACGTTGCATCGGACAGGCCCTCTGAAAACACCATATATTTT
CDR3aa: CNVASDRPSENTIYF

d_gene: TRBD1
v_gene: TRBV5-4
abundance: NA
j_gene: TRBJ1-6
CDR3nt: TGTGCCAGCAGCTTGGGACAGGGGGGCAATTCACCCCTCCACTTT
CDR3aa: CASSLGQGGNSPLHF

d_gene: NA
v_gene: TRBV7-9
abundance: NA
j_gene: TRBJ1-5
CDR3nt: TGTGCCAGCAGCTTGGAGGGGTTAGGGCAGCCCCAGCATTTT
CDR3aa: CASSLEGLGQPQHF

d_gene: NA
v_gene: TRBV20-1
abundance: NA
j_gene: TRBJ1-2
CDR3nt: TGCAGTGCCACGACGGACAGCCATGGCTACACCTTC
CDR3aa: CSATTDSHGYTF

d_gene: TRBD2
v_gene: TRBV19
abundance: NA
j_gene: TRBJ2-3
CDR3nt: TGTGCCAGTCGGGCTAGCGGGACAGATACGCAGTATTTT
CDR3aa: CASRASGTDTQYF

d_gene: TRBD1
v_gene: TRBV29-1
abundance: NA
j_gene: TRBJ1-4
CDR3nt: TGCAGCGCCCAAGAGGGGACAGATGAAAAACTGTTTTTT
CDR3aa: CSAQEGTDEKLFF

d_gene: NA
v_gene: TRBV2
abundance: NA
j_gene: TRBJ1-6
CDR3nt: TGTGCCAGCATGGTTGGGGGTTCACCCCTCCACTTT
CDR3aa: CASMVGGSPLHF

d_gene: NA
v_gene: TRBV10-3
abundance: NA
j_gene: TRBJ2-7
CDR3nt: TGTGCCATCAGTAGAGAGGGGCCCACGCGCGACGAGCAGTACTTC
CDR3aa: CAISREGPTRDEQYF

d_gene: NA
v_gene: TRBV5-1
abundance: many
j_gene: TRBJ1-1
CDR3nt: TGCGCCAGCAGCTTGATGATTGACACTGAAGCTTTCTTT
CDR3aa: CASSLMIDTEAFF

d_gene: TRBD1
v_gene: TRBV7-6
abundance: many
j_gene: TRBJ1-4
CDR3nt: TGTGCCAGCAGCTTATCAGGGACAGTTAATGAAAAACTGTTTTTT
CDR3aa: CASSLSGTVNEKLFF

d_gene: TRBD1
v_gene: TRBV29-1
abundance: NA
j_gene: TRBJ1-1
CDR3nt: TGCAGCGTTGAAGTACAGGGGGGGACTGAAGCTTTCTTT
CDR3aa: CSVEVQGGTEAFF

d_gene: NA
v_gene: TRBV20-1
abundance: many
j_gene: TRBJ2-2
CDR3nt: TGCAGTGCTAGAGAAGGGGCGAACACCGGGGAGCTGTTTTTT
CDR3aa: CSAREGANTGELFF

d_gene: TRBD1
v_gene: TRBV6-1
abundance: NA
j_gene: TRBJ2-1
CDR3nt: TGTGCCAGCAGTGGAGACAGGGGGCGAGAGCAGTTCTTC
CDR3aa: CASSGDRGREQFF

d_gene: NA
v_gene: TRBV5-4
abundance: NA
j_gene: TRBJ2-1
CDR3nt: TGTGCCAGCAGCTGGGGTTGGGGGGGGGCAATGAATGAGCAGTTCTTC
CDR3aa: CASSWGWGGAMNEQFF

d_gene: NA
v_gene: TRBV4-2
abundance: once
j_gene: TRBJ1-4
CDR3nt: TGTGCCAGCAGCCAAGCCAACACCAGGGCAGGGGAAAAACTGTTTTTT
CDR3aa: CASSQANTRAGEKLFF

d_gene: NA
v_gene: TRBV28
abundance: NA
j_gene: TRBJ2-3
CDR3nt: TGTGCCAGCAGATCATCGGGGGCCACAGATACGCAGTATTTT
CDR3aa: CASRSSGATDTQYF

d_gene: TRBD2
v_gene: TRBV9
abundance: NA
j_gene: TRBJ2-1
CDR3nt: TGTGCCAGCAGCGTAGGTTCTAGCGGGGCACCAGATACGCAGTTCTTC
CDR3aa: CASSVGSSGAPDTQFF

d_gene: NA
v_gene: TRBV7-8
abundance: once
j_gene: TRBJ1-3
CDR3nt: TGTGCCTGGAGCGATGGGTCTGGAAACACCATATATTTT
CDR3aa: CAWSDGSGNTIYF

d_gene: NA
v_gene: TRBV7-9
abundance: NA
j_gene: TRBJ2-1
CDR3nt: TGTGCCAGCAGCTTAAATCGCGGGGCACCCTACAATGAGCAGTTCTTC
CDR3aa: CASSLNRGAPYNEQFF